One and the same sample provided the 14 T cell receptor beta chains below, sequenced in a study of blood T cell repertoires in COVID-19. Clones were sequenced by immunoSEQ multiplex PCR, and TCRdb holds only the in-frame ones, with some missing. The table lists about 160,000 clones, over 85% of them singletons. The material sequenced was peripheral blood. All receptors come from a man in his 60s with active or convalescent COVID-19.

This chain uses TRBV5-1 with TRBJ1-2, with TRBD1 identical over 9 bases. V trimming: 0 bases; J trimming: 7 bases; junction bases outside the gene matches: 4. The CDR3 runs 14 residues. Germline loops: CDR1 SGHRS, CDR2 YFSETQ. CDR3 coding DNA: TGCGCCAGCAGCTTGGGGACAGGGGTTAGTGGCTACACCTTC. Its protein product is CASSLGTGVSGYTF. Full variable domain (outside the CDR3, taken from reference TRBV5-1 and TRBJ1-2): KAGVTQTPRYLIKTRGQQVTLSCSPISGHRSVSWYQQTPGQGLQFLFEYFSETQRNKGNFPGRFSGRQFSNSRSEMNVSTLELGDSALYLCASSLGTGVSGYTFGSGTRLTVV.

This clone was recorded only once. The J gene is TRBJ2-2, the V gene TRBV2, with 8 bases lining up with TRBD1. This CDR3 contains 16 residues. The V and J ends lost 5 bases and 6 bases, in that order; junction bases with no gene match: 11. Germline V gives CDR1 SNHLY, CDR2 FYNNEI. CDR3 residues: CASSRTGQGVSGELFF. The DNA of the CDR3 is TGTGCCAGCAGTCGAACAGGACAGGGTGTTTCCGGGGAGCTGTTTTTT.

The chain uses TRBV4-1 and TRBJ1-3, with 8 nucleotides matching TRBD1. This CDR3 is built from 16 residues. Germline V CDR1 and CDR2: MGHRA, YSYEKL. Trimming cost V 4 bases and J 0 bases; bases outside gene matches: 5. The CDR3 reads CASSLDRGLSGNTIYF. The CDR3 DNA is TGCGCCAGCAGCCTCGACAGGGGACTCTCTGGAAACACCATATATTTT.

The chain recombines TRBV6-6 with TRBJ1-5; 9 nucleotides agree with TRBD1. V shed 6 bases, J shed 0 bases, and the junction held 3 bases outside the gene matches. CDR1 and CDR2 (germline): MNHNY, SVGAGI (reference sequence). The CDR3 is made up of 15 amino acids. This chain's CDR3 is CASRRTGDSNQPQHF. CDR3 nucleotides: TGTGCCAGCAGGCGGACAGGGGATAGCAATCAGCCCCAGCATTTT.

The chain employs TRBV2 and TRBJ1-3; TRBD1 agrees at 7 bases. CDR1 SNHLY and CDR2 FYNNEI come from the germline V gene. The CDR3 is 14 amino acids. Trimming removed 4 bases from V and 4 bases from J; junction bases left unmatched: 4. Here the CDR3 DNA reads TGTGCCAGCAGTGGTGACAGGGCCGGAAACACCATATATTTT. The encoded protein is CASSGDRAGNTIYF.

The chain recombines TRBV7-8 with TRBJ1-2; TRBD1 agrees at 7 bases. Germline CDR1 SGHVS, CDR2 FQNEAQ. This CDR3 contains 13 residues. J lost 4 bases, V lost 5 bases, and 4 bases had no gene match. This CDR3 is CASSIQGLYGYTF. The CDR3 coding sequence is TGTGCCAGCAGCATACAGGGGCTCTATGGCTACACCTTC.

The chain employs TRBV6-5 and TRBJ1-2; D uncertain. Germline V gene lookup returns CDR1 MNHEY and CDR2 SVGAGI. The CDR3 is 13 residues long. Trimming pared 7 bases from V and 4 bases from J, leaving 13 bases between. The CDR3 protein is CASKGAGIYGYTF. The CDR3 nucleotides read TGTGCCAGCAAAGGTGCAGGAATCTATGGCTACACCTTC.

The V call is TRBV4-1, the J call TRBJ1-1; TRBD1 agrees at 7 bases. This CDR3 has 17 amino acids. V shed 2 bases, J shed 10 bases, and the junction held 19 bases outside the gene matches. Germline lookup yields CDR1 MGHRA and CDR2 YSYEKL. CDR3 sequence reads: CASSQPFRETGSGRAFF. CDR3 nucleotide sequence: TGCGCCAGCAGCCAACCTTTTCGTGAGACAGGGAGCGGTCGAGCTTTCTTT.

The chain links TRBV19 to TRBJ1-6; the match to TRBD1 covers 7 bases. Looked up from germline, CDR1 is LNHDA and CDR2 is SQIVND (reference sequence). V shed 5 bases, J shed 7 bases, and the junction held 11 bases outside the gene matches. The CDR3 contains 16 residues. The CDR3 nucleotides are TGTGCCAGTAGTTCGCCCGCCGGGACAGCCAATTCACCCCTCCACTTT. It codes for CASSSPAGTANSPLHF.

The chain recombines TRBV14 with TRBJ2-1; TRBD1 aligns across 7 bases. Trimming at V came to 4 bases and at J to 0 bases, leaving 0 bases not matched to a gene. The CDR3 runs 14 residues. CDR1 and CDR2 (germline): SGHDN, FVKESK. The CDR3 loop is CASSRDSSYNEQFF. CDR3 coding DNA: TGTGCCAGCAGCCGGGACAGCTCCTACAATGAGCAGTTCTTC. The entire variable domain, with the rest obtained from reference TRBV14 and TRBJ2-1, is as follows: EAGVTQFPSHSVIEKGQTVTLRCDPISGHDNLYWYRRVMGKEIKFLLHFVKESKQDESGMPNNRFLAERTGGTYSTLKVQPAELEDSGVYFCASSRDSSYNEQFFGPGTRLTVL.

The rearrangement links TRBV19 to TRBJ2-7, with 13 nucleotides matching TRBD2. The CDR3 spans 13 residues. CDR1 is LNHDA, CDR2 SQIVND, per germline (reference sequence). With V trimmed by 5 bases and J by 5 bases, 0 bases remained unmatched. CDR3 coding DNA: TGTGCCAGTAGTGGACTAGCGGGAGACGAGCAGTACTTC. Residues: CASSGLAGDEQYF.

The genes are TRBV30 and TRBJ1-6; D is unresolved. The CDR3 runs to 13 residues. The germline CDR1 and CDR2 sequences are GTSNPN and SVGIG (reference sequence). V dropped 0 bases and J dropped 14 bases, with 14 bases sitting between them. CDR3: CAWSVKALFTLHF. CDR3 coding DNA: TGTGCCTGGAGTGTAAAAGCGCTCTTTACCCTCCACTTT.

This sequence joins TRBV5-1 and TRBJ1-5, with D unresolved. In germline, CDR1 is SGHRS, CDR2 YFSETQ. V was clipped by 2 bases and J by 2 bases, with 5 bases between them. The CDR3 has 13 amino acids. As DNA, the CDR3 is TGCGCCAGCAGCTTAACTGGCAATCAGCCCCAGCATTTT. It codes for CASSLTGNQPQHF. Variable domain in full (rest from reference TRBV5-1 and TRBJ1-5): KAGVTQTPRYLIKTRGQQVTLSCSPISGHRSVSWYQQTPGQGLQFLFEYFSETQRNKGNFPGRFSGRQFSNSRSEMNVSTLELGDSALYLCASSLTGNQPQHFGDGTRLSIL.

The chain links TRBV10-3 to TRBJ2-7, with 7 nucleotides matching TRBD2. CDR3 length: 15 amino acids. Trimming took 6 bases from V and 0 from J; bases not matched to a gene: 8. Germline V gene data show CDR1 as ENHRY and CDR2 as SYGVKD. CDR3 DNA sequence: TGTGCCATCAGCGACGGACTAGGCGTCTCCTACGAGCAGTACTTC. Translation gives CAISDGLGVSYEQYF.